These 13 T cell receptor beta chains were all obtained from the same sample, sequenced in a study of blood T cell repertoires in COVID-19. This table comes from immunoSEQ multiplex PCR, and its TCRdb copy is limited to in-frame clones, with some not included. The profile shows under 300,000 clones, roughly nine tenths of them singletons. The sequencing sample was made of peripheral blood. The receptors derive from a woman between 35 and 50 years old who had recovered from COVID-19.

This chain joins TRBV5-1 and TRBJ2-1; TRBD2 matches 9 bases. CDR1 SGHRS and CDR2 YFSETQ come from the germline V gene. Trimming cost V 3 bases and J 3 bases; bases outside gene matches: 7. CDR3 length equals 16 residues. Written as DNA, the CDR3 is TGCGCCAGCAGCTCCGAATTACTAGCGGGCTACAATGAGCAGTTCTTC. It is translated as CASSSELLAGYNEQFF.

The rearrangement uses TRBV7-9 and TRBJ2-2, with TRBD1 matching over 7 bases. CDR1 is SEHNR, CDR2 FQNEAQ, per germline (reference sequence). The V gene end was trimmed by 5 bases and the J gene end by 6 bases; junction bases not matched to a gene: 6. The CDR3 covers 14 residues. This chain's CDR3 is CASSPTGSSGELFF. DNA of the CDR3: TGTGCCAGCAGCCCGACAGGGTCCTCCGGGGAGCTGTTTTTT.

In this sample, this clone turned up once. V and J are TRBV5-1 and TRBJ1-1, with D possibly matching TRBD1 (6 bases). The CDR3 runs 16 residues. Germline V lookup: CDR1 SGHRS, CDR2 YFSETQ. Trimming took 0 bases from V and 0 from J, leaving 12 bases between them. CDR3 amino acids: CASSLGQAIMNTEAFF. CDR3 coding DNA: TGCGCCAGCAGCTTGGGACAGGCTATTATGAACACTGAAGCTTTCTTT. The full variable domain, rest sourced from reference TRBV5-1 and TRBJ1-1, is KAGVTQTPRYLIKTRGQQVTLSCSPISGHRSVSWYQQTPGQGLQFLFEYFSETQRNKGNFPGRFSGRQFSNSRSEMNVSTLELGDSALYLCASSLGQAIMNTEAFFGQGTRLTVV.

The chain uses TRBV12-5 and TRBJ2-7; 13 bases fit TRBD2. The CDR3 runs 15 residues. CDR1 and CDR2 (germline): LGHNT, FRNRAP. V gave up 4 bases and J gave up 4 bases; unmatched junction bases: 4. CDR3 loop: CASGSRTSGSYEQYF. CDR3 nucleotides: TGTGCTAGTGGTTCCCGGACTAGCGGGAGTTACGAGCAGTACTTC.

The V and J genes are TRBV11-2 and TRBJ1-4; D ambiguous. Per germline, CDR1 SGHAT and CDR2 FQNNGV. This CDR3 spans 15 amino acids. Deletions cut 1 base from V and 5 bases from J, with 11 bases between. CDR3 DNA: TGTGCCAGCAGCTTAGTCGGGAATGCGAATGAAAAACTGTTTTTT. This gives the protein CASSLVGNANEKLFF.

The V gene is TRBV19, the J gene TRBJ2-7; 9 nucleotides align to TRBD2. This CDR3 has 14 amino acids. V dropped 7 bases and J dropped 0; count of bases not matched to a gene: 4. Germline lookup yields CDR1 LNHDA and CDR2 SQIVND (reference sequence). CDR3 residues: CASKKTSGSYEQYF. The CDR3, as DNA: TGTGCCAGTAAAAAGACTAGCGGCTCCTACGAGCAGTACTTC.

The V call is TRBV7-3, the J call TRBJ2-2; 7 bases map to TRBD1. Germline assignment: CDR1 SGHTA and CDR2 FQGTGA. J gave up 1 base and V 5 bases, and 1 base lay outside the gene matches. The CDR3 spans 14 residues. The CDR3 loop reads CASSRDRNTGELFF. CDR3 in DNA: TGTGCCAGCAGCCGGGACAGGAACACCGGGGAGCTGTTTTTT.

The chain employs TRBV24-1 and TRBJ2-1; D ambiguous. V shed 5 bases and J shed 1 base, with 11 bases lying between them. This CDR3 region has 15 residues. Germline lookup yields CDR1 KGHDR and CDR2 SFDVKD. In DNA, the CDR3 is TGTGCCACCAGTGTTGCGGATGCTTCCTACAATGAGCAGTTCTTC. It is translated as CATSVADASYNEQFF.

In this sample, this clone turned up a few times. The CDR3: CASSLGGGQESYEQYF. The CDR3 coding sequence is TGCGCCAGCAGCTTGGGAGGGGGACAGGAATCCTACGAGCAGTACTTC. This chain joins TRBV5-1 and TRBJ2-7; 8 positions match TRBD1. CDR3 length: 16 residues. Germline V lookup: CDR1 SGHRS, CDR2 YFSETQ. V lost 0 bases, J lost 1 base, and 6 bases stayed unmatched.

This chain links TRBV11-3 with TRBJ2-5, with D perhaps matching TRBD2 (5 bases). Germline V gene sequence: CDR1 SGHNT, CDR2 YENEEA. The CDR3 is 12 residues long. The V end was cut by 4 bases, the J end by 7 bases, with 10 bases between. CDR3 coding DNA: TGTGCCAGCAGCTCCCTTGAGGGGACCCAGTACTTC. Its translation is CASSSLEGTQYF.

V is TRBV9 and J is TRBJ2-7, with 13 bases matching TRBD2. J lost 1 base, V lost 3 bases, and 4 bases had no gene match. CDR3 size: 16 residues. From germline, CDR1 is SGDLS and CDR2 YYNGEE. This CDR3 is CASSAGTSGKSYEQYF. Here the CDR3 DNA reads TGTGCCAGCAGCGCCGGGACTAGCGGGAAATCCTACGAGCAGTACTTC.

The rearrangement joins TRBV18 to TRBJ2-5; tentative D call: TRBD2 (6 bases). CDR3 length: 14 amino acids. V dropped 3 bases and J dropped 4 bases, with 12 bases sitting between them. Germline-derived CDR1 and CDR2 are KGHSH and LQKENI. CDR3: CASSPGGRLETQYF. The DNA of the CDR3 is TGTGCCAGCTCACCGGGGGGTCGGTTAGAGACCCAGTACTTC. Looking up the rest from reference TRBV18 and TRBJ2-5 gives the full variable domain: NAGVMQNPRHLVRRRGQEARLRCSPMKGHSHVYWYRQLPEEGLKFMVYLQKENIIDESGMPKERFSAEFPKEGPSILRIQQVVRGDSAAYFCASSPGGRLETQYFGPGTRLLVL.

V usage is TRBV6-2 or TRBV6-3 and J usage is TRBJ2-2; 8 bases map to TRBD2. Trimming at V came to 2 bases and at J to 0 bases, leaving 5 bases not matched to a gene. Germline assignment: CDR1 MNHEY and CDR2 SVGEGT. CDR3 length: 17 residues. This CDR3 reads CASSYLLAETNTGELFF. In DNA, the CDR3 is TGTGCCAGCAGTTACCTACTAGCGGAGACGAACACCGGGGAGCTGTTTTTT.